The clone carrying this T cell receptor (beta chain) was observed once. With random hexamers, roughly 0.5 to 1 ug RNA was reverse transcribed. TCRdb independently ran MiXCR on the immunoSEQ multiplex PCR reads; one entry per CDR3 protein. The data show about 120,000 distinct CDR3 sequences, 85% to 95% seen once. J gave up 3 bases and V 0 bases, and 12 bases lay outside the gene matches. CDR3 size: 18 residues. Germline V CDR1 and CDR2: SGHDN, FVKESK. This sample is drawn from a study of CD8 T cells in Susac syndrome. The receptor was derived from a human donor with multiple sclerosis. This chain links TRBV14 with TRBJ1-1; 8 nucleotides agree with TRBD1. Sequenced material: CD4+ T cells from PBMCs. CDR3 bases: TGTGCCAGCAGCCAAGAAAGACAGGGGACCTTGTTGGACACTGAAGCTTTCTTT. Protein: CASSQERQGTLLDTEAFF.